Shown below are 20 T cell receptor beta chains from a single sample sequenced in a study of blood T cell repertoires in COVID-19. Repertoires were generated with immunoSEQ multiplex PCR, while TCRdb's copy carries only in-frame clones and drops some. The table shows approximately 350,000 clones, with 75% to 90% occurring only once. Sequencing used peripheral blood. These receptors all come from a woman aged 50 to 65 with COVID-19, enrolled during active disease.

This clone has only one observation. The V gene is TRBV30, the J gene TRBJ1-5; a possible D gene is TRBD1 (5 bases). Germline values: CDR1 GTSNPN, CDR2 SVGIG (reference sequence). The V end lost 2 bases, the J end lost 3 bases, and 8 bases lay between the germline ends. This CDR3 spans 13 amino acids. The CDR3: CAWSPRDNQPQHF. CDR3 bases: TGTGCCTGGAGTCCCAGGGACAATCAGCCCCAGCATTTT.

The chain recombines TRBV11-1 with TRBJ1-1; no definite D call. Per the germline V gene, CDR1 is SGHAT and CDR2 is FQDESV (reference sequence). The CDR3 extends over 12 amino acids. V lost 10 bases and J lost 5, with 14 bases in between. The CDR3 is CATSYRGTEAFF. CDR3 DNA: TGTGCCACATCCTACAGAGGGACTGAAGCTTTCTTT.

This chain joins TRBV28 and TRBJ2-7, with 10 nucleotides matching TRBD2. Germline assignment: CDR1 MDHEN and CDR2 SYDVKM. This CDR3 region has 15 residues. J lost 4 bases, V lost 6 bases, and 9 bases had no gene match. The CDR3 DNA reads TGTGCCAGCAGCCCCGGGGCAGCGGGAGGGTACGAGCAGTACTTC. It encodes CASSPGAAGGYEQYF.

This chain uses TRBV7-2 with TRBJ2-7; 14 bases are shared with TRBD2. Germline CDR1 SGHTA, CDR2 FQGNSA. CDR3 length: 16 amino acids. V gave up 5 bases and J gave up 7 bases; unmatched junction bases: 10. CDR3: CASSPRLAGGPGEQYF. As DNA, the CDR3 is TGTGCCAGCAGCCCTCGACTAGCGGGAGGGCCAGGGGAGCAGTACTTC.

The genes are TRBV24-1 and TRBJ1-6; possible D gene TRBD1, 6 bases. The length of the CDR3 is 15 residues. With 1 base removed from V and 8 bases from J, the gap between germline ends came to 11 bases. Germline CDR1 KGHDR, CDR2 SFDVKD. CDR3 bases: TGTGCCACCAGTGATTTACAGGGACGCGATTCACCCCTCCACTTT. This encodes CATSDLQGRDSPLHF.

This chain joins TRBV6-1 and TRBJ2-7; 10 nucleotides line up with TRBD2. The CDR3 is made up of 19 amino acids. Looked up from germline, CDR1 is MNHNS and CDR2 is SASEGT. The V gene end was trimmed by 1 base and the J gene end by 5 bases; junction bases not matched to a gene: 17. CDR3 nucleotide sequence: TGTGCCAGCAGTGAAGGCCGCGGGTTTACAGCGGGGGGGAGGAACGAGCAGTACTTC. It yields the protein CASSEGRGFTAGGRNEQYF.

The chain uses TRBV11-2 and TRBJ1-2; TRBD1 matches at 8 bases. J gave up 4 bases and V 5 bases, and 6 bases lay outside the gene matches. This CDR3 spans 14 amino acids. The germline CDR1 and CDR2 sequences are SGHAT and FQNNGV. CDR3 DNA sequence: TGTGCCAGCAGCCCAGGACAGGGCTTCTATGGCTACACCTTC. It encodes CASSPGQGFYGYTF.

This clone appeared a few times. The chain uses TRBV11-3 and TRBJ1-1, with 7 bases lining up with TRBD1. Germline V gene sequence: CDR1 SGHNT, CDR2 YENEEA. V was pared by 6 bases and J by 6 bases, with 10 bases of the junction left unmatched. The CDR3 is made up of 14 amino acids. The CDR3 sequence: CASRTGMEGSEAFF. Here the CDR3 DNA reads TGTGCCAGCAGGACAGGGATGGAAGGTTCTGAAGCTTTCTTT.

V and J are TRBV5-5 and TRBJ1-2, with D perhaps TRBD1 (6 bases). This CDR3 is built from 16 residues. Looked up from germline, CDR1 is SGHKS and CDR2 is YYEKEE (reference sequence). The V end was cut by 0 bases, the J end by 3 bases, with 15 bases between. CDR3 region: CASSLEVTGDYYGYTF. The CDR3 DNA sequence: TGTGCCAGCAGCTTGGAAGTGACAGGCGACTACTATGGCTACACCTTC.

The rearrangement joins TRBV6-2 or TRBV6-3 to TRBJ2-2; D perhaps matches TRBD1 (6 bases). The CDR3 is made up of 14 amino acids. V lost 6 bases and J 2 bases, leaving 10 bases between the germline ends. Per the germline V gene, CDR1 is MNHEY and CDR2 is SVGEGT. CDR3 DNA sequence: TGTGCCAGCAGCAAGGACAGAAACACCGGGGAGCTGTTTTTT. It encodes CASSKDRNTGELFF.

The chain links TRBV14 to TRBJ1-4; 7 nucleotides align to TRBD1. Trimming at V came to 0 bases and at J to 4 bases, leaving 8 bases not matched to a gene. Germline V gene data show CDR1 as SGHDN and CDR2 as FVKESK. CDR3 length: 17 amino acids. CDR3 sequence: CASSQELSGQLNEKLFF. The CDR3 DNA is TGTGCCAGCAGCCAAGAATTATCGGGACAGCTTAATGAAAAACTGTTTTTT.

The chain is built from TRBV5-6 and TRBJ2-3; maybe TRBD2 (6 bases). The V and J ends lost 5 bases and 3 bases respectively, with 16 bases between them. The CDR3 sequence is 15 residues long. Germline V CDR1 and CDR2: SGHDT, YYEEEE. CDR3 residues: CASREGGKGTDTQYF. As DNA, the CDR3 is TGTGCCAGCAGGGAGGGCGGGAAGGGGACAGATACGCAGTATTTT.

The rearrangement joins TRBV18 to TRBJ1-1; 8 bases are shared with TRBD1. Trimming at V came to 3 bases and at J to 7 bases, leaving 10 bases not matched to a gene. From germline, CDR1 is KGHSH and CDR2 LQKENI. The CDR3 extends over 15 amino acids. The CDR3 DNA follows: TGTGCCAGCTCACCTAGGACAGGGAGCGATTTTGAAGCTTTCTTT. Protein product: CASSPRTGSDFEAFF.

The genes are TRBV24-1 and TRBJ2-1, with D possibly TRBD1 on 5 matching bases. Germline V gene data show CDR1 as KGHDR and CDR2 as SFDVKD. There are 13 residues in the CDR3. V lost 9 bases, J lost 5 bases, and 13 bases lay in between. The CDR3 nucleotides read TGTGCCACCTCAGGGATGAAACACAATGAGCAGTTCTTC. It specifies CATSGMKHNEQFF.

V is TRBV7-2 and J is TRBJ1-1; D unclear. The CDR3 is made up of 14 amino acids. CDR1 and CDR2 (germline): SGHTA, FQGNSA. V lost 8 bases and J lost 1, with 14 bases in between. The CDR3 loop reads CASAGRRGNTEAFF. The DNA for the CDR3 is TGTGCCAGCGCCGGTCGACGGGGGAACACTGAAGCTTTCTTT.

This chain connects TRBV2 to TRBJ1-5; possibly TRBD1 for D (5 bases). The CDR3 runs to 15 residues. Germline CDR1 SNHLY, CDR2 FYNNEI. V was trimmed by 4 bases and J by 3 bases, leaving 13 bases between them. CDR3 in amino acids: CASSVQELNNQPQHF. CDR3 in DNA: TGTGCCAGCAGTGTACAGGAGCTTAACAATCAGCCCCAGCATTTT.

The V and J genes are TRBV18 and TRBJ1-2; no definite D call. Germline CDR1 reads KGHSH; CDR2 reads LQKENI. Trimming took 0 bases from V and 4 from J, leaving 9 bases between them. This CDR3 region has 14 residues. The CDR3 protein is CASSPPYEIYGYTF. The CDR3 DNA reads as TGTGCCAGCTCACCACCATACGAGATCTATGGCTACACCTTC.

The chain recombines TRBV5-1 with TRBJ1-1; a possible D gene is TRBD1 (5 bases). Germline loops: CDR1 SGHRS, CDR2 YFSETQ. The CDR3 totals 13 residues. Between the trimmed V and J ends, which lost 3 bases and 6 bases, there was a span of 12 bases. The CDR3 DNA is TGCGCCAGCAGCTCTCCTGGACACCCTGAAGCTTTCTTT. It codes for CASSSPGHPEAFF.

V gene TRBV15 combines with J gene TRBJ2-1, with 8 bases that match TRBD1. Losses at the gene ends were 3 bases for V and 8 bases for J; bases not matched to a gene: 9. This CDR3 contains 15 residues. CDR1 and CDR2 (germline): LNHNV, YYDKDF (reference sequence). DNA for the CDR3: TGTGCCACCAGCAGCCCAGGGGGCGCCGACGATGAGCAGTTCTTC. Protein: CATSSPGGADDEQFF.

The chain is built from TRBV6-5 and TRBJ2-1, with D unclear. The length of the CDR3 is 15 residues. Germline loops: CDR1 MNHEY, CDR2 SVGAGI. V dropped 8 bases and J dropped 1 base, with 15 bases sitting between them. CDR3 coding DNA: TGTGCCAGCTCCCACGGTAATCCGTCCTACAATGAGCAGTTCTTC. This encodes CASSHGNPSYNEQFF.